The clone carrying this T cell receptor beta chain was detected only a few times. Its specificity is unknown. The same CDR3 also results from other DNA sequences found in this sample. The data originate from a study of PD-1 blockade in classical Hodgkin lymphoma. Regarding the study as a whole: Reports indicated that newly diagnosed patients had lower baseline TCR diversity than healthy donors did. Prior therapy or disease activity may underlie the repertoire differences, whose causes remain undefined.

The time point was: newly diagnosed, previously untreated cHL patient sample. Peripheral samples used as comparators were newly diagnosed, untreated classical Hodgkin lymphoma PBMCs. The length of the CDR3 is 13 residues. V lost 2 bases, J lost 4 bases, and 8 bases lay in between. Germline assignment: CDR1 SGHTA and CDR2 FQGNSA. Profiled with immunoSEQ multiplex PCR; TCRdb holds only in-frame clones, not every one. The sample shows around 27,000 clones, roughly 90% of them seen only once. This sequence originates from a human donor with classical Hodgkin lymphoma. Sequencing was done on a sample of peripheral blood mononuclear cells (PBMCs). The V and J genes are TRBV7-2 and TRBJ2-5; unclear D gene. CDR3 loop: CASSLTVRETQYF. The DNA of the CDR3 is TGTGCCAGCAGCTTAACAGTTCGAGAGACCCAGTACTTC.